These 18 T cell receptor beta chains came from one sample sequenced in a study of cytomegalovirus exposure and HLA in healthy donors. The PCR used 60 Vbeta and 13 Jbeta primers. Repertoires were generated with immunoSEQ multiplex PCR, while TCRdb's copy carries only in-frame clones and drops some. The sample yields 150,000 to 160,000 clones, 65% to 80% seen once. The sequencing sample was made of PBMCs. The source of these receptors is a man aged 18 to 35 in good health and CMV-seronegative.

The genes are TRBV4-1 and TRBJ1-5; D remains ambiguous. The CDR3 consists of 13 residues. CDR1 MGHRA and CDR2 YSYEKL come from the germline V gene. V was clipped by 0 bases and J by 6 bases, with 6 bases between them. The CDR3 bases are TGCGCCAGCAGCCAAGACACACCTCAGCCCCAGCATTTT. Translated: CASSQDTPQPQHF.

This chain uses TRBV7-9 with TRBJ2-7; the match to TRBD1 covers 11 bases. The CDR3 has 18 residues. Germline lookup yields CDR1 SEHNR and CDR2 FQNEAQ (reference sequence). V dropped 2 bases and J dropped 7; count of bases not matched to a gene: 16. The CDR3 coding sequence is TGTGCCAGCAGCTTAATAGGGACAGGGGGTTTCGACCGCCAGGAGCAGTACTTC. It is translated as CASSLIGTGGFDRQEQYF.

The chain has TRBV5-8 and TRBJ2-5, with a weak D call TRBD1 (6 bases). The CDR3 has 14 residues. Trimming stripped 4 bases from V and 5 bases from J, with 15 bases between. Germline loops: CDR1 SGHTS, CDR2 YDEGEE. CDR3 loop: CASSPQGSGETQYF. The CDR3 region has the DNA TGTGCCAGCAGCCCACAGGGCTCTGGGGAGACCCAGTACTTC.

The chain uses TRBV14 and TRBJ2-5, with D perhaps TRBD1 (6 bases). The CDR3 is 14 residues long. V was clipped by 1 base and J by 5 bases, with 11 bases between them. Germline V gene lookup returns CDR1 SGHDN and CDR2 FVKESK. The CDR3 coding sequence is TGTGCCAGCAGCCAAGTACAGGGCCGGGAGACCCAGTACTTC. Its translation is CASSQVQGRETQYF.

The chain employs TRBV7-2 and TRBJ2-1; 7 bases map to TRBD2. With 2 bases clipped from V and 2 bases from J, the junction kept 9 bases outside the gene matches. CDR1 SGHTA and CDR2 FQGNSA come from the germline V gene. This CDR3 is 17 amino acids long. CDR3 protein: CASSLRSAGGTYNEQFF. CDR3 bases: TGTGCCAGCAGCTTACGATCCGCCGGGGGGACCTACAATGAGCAGTTCTTC.

This chain connects TRBV13 to TRBJ2-1, with D uncertain. The CDR3 spans 14 residues. V gave up 2 bases and J gave up 1 base, with 6 bases separating them. Looked up from germline, CDR1 is PRHDT and CDR2 is FYEKMQ (reference sequence). CDR3 nucleotides: TGTGCCAGCAGCTTATCTAGATCCTACAATGAGCAGTTCTTC. It is translated as CASSLSRSYNEQFF.

V gene TRBV28 combines with J gene TRBJ2-7, with a possible D match to TRBD2 (6 bases). The CDR3 has 13 amino acids. Between the trimmed V and J ends, which lost 0 bases and 6 bases, there was a span of 9 bases. Germline lookup yields CDR1 MDHEN and CDR2 SYDVKM. The CDR3 DNA reads TGTGCCAGCAGTTTATGGGGGGGAGGCGAGCAGTACGTC. This translates into CASSLWGGGEQYV.

This clone was counted a single time. The genes are TRBV19 and TRBJ2-1, with D uncertain. Germline CDR1 and CDR2: LNHDA and SQIVND (reference sequence). This CDR3 is built from 14 residues. V was trimmed by 1 base and J by 8 bases, leaving 12 bases between them. The CDR3 DNA sequence: TGTGCCAGTAGTATAGTAGCCCTCCCGGATGAGCAGTTCTTC. This gives the protein CASSIVALPDEQFF.

The chain links TRBV11-2 to TRBJ2-7, with a tentative D call TRBD2 (5 bases). This CDR3 contains 14 residues. Trimming took 4 bases from V and 5 from J, leaving 15 bases between them. The V gene's germline CDR1 is SGHAT and CDR2 FQNNGV. The CDR3 nucleotides read TGTGCCAGCAGCTGGAGTAGGCGGGCGGACGAGCAGTACGTC. The encoded protein is CASSWSRRADEQYV.

This chain joins TRBV2 and TRBJ2-1; possibly TRBD1 for D (6 bases). Germline-derived CDR1 and CDR2 are SNHLY and FYNNEI. Trimming took off 0 bases at V and 4 bases at J, with 10 bases between the two ends. The CDR3 runs to 15 residues. CDR3 sequence (DNA): TGTGCCAGCAGTGAAGCGGGGGACATATACAATGAGCAGTTCTTC. Amino acid sequence: CASSEAGDIYNEQFF.

The gene calls are TRBV28 and TRBJ1-2; 9 nucleotides agree with TRBD1. Looked up from germline, CDR1 is MDHEN and CDR2 is SYDVKM. This CDR3 is 15 amino acids long. The V gene end was trimmed by 4 bases and the J gene end by 4 bases; junction bases not matched to a gene: 7. The DNA of the CDR3 is TGTGCCAGCAGTTCTCCCGGGACAGGGCCCTATGGCTACACCTTC. Amino acids: CASSSPGTGPYGYTF.

This sequence joins TRBV7-2 and TRBJ1-2; D is unclear. V lost 1 base and J 0 bases, leaving 9 bases between the germline ends. The CDR3 sequence is 15 residues long. The germline gives CDR1 SGHTA, CDR2 FQGNSA. CDR3 DNA: TGTGCCAGCAGCTTAGATGGCAGTACTAACTATGGCTACACCTTC. Its protein product is CASSLDGSTNYGYTF.

This rearrangement joins TRBV5-8 to TRBJ1-1; TRBD1 might be the D (5 bases). CDR1 and CDR2 from the germline V gene are SGHTS and YDEGEE. V shed 0 bases and J shed 11 bases, with 11 bases lying between them. This CDR3 contains 12 residues. CDR3 region: CASSLVRRVAFF. CDR3 DNA sequence: TGTGCCAGCAGCTTGGTCCGCAGGGTTGCTTTCTTT.

The chain has TRBV14 and TRBJ2-3; TRBD1 matches at 10 bases. This CDR3 contains 17 residues. V lost 2 bases to trimming and J lost 4 bases; unmatched junction nucleotides: 9. Per germline, CDR1 SGHDN and CDR2 FVKESK. The DNA for the CDR3 is TGTGCCAGCAGCCAACCGAGGACAGGGGGAAGGTCAGATACGCAGTATTTT. Encoded protein: CASSQPRTGGRSDTQYF.

This chain connects TRBV2 to TRBJ2-3; D not resolved. The CDR3 length is 13 residues. Germline-derived CDR1 and CDR2 are SNHLY and FYNNEI. V was shortened by 4 bases and J by 5 bases, with 10 bases between the two germline ends. The CDR3 region is CASSVFQKDTQYF. The CDR3 nucleotides are TGTGCCAGCAGTGTTTTTCAGAAAGATACGCAGTATTTT.

The table lists this clone with a few counts. The V and J genes are TRBV11-2 and TRBJ1-1; weak D call: TRBD1 (6 bases). Germline-derived CDR1 and CDR2 are SGHAT and FQNNGV. Trimming took 2 bases from V and 8 from J, leaving 15 bases between them. The CDR3 length is 14 residues. The CDR3 is CASSLWTVPAEAFF. For the CDR3, the DNA is TGTGCCAGCAGCTTATGGACAGTTCCTGCCGAAGCTTTCTTT.

This clone was seen only a few times. V and J are TRBV6-1 and TRBJ1-6; D uncertain. Per germline, CDR1 MNHNS and CDR2 SASEGT. The V gene lost 0 bases and the J gene lost 7 bases, with 13 bases spanning the gap. This CDR3 region has 16 residues. The CDR3 here is CASSEASGVGNSPLHF. In nucleotides, the CDR3 is TGTGCCAGCAGTGAAGCAAGCGGGGTGGGAAATTCACCCCTCCACTTT.

The gene calls are TRBV29-1 and TRBJ1-5, with 8 bases matching TRBD1. This CDR3 is 17 amino acids long. V trimming: 8 bases; J trimming: 3 bases; junction bases outside the gene matches: 18. Germline loops: CDR1 SQVTM, CDR2 ANQGSEA. The CDR3 nucleotides read TGCAGCCCCTGTCCCGGGACAGGTCCGGACTTCAATCAGCCCCAGCATTTT. Protein: CSPCPGTGPDFNQPQHF.